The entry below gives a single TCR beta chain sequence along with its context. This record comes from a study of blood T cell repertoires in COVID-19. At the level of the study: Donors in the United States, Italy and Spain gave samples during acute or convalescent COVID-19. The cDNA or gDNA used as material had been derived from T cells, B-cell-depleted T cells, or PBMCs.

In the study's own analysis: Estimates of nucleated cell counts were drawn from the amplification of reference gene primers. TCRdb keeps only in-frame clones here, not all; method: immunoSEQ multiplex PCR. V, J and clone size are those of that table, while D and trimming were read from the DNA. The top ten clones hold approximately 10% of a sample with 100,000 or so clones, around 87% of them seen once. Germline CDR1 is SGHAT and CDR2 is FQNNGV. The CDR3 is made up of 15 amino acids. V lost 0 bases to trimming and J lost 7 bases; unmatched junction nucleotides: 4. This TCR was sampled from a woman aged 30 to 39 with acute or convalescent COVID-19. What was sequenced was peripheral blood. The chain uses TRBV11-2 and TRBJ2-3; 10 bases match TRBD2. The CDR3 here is CASSLDPAGGYTQYF. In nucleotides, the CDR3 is TGTGCCAGCAGCTTAGATCCAGCGGGGGGGTATACGCAGTATTTT. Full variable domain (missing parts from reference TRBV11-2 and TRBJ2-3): EAGVAQSPRYKIIEKRQSVAFWCNPISGHATLYWYQQILGQGPKLLIQFQNNGVVDDSQLPKDRFSAERLKGVDSTLKIQPAKLEDSAVYLCASSLDPAGGYTQYFGPGTRLTVL.